The present T cell receptor (beta chain) was sequenced within a study of post-analysis software for immune sequencing data (dated by TCRdb to the mid-2010s). For the study in its entirety: Recorded disease courses included relapsing-remitting, secondary progressive and progressive-relapsing multiple sclerosis, with some patients lacking subtype annotation. The multiple sclerosis patient repertoires were compared with 10 to 12 previously published healthy control repertoires from donors aged 6 to 25 years. A subset of samples was prepared in parallel using single-end sample barcoding, then pooled and co-amplified after Illumina adapter ligation.

Points the paper makes about the study in general: Direct clustering with F measure revealed strong co-clustering of samples prepared in the same batch, which led to a batch-effect correction. Four to six TRBV segments, including TRBV5-6, TRBV5-1 and TRBV20-1, were significantly more frequent in patients than controls. Normalized Chao1 diversity was significantly lower in multiple sclerosis patients than controls, suggesting substantial peripheral T-cell clonal expansion. The multiple sclerosis patient group was slightly younger than the control group.

Measured from the cysteine to the phenylalanine, the CDR3 is 15 residues long. Kept here is only the CDR3 DNA, which spans 45 bases and is read in frame from base 1. V loses 4 bases at its end and J loses 4 bases; junction bases beyond the gene matches: 10. From the germline V gene, CDR1 is MNHEY and CDR2 is SVGAGI. To demonstrate the VDJtools post-analysis software, the study profiled TCR beta repertoires from the peripheral blood of around 13 young patients with multiple sclerosis. The multiple sclerosis patients were children and adolescents between roughly 6 and 17 years of age. Library construction relied on PCR. Reads for this sample came from an Illumina HiSeq 2500. Unique molecular identifiers were incorporated into TCR beta cDNA libraries to reduce PCR and sequencing biases. Some 500,000 cDNA molecules were obtained per 1 to 10 million input T cells, so each molecule approximated one T cell. The same protocol used for the earlier healthy control dataset was applied to prepare and sequence the patient libraries. Samples belonging to the same batch were prepared together, multiplexed and sequenced on a shared HiSeq lane. The study's own analysis went as follows. MIGEC was used to process the raw barcoded reads, and molecular identifier groups with only a single read were discarded before consensus assembly and CDR3 extraction. VDJtools was used for post-analysis of the clonotype tables, with diversity normalized by down-sampling every dataset to the smallest sample size. In repertoire overlap clustering, CDR3 amino acid sequences, but not nucleotide sequences, were matched to correct batch-related cross-sample contamination. TCRdb passed the public sequencing reads through fastp at Q25 and MiXCR, retaining productive beta sequences. Identical CDR3 protein sequences are pooled into one entry, listed with their most common genes and DNA. These V and J calls originate from TCRdb's pipeline instead of the authors' own analysis. A total of fewer than 900,000 distinct CDR3 sequences appear in this sample, 40% to 55% of them only once. Approximately 4.4% of the sample is taken by the ten largest.

A few counts support this clonotype. No antigen is known for it. One base away there is no much larger clone; base qualities are not given. The sequencing input was blood. The clonotype originates from a girl aged 10-17 years with multiple sclerosis. The rearrangement combines TRBV6-5 with TRBJ2-7; TRBD1 agrees with 7 junctional bases. Here is the DNA: TGTGCCAGCAGTTCCAGCGGACAGGCACCTTACGAGCAGTACTTC. Its coded protein is CASSSSGQAPYEQYF.